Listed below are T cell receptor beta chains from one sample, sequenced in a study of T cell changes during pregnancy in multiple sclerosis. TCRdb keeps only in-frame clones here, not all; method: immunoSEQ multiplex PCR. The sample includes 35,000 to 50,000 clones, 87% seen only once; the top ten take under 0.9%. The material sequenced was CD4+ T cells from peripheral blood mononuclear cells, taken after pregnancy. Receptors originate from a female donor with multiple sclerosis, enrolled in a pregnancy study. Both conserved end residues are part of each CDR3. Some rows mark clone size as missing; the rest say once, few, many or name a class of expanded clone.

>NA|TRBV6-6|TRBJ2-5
CASSAREETQYF
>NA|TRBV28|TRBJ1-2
CASSLRWTGDGYTF
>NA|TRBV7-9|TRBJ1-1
CASSLLQGATEAFF
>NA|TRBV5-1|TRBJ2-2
CASSLWDRGNTGELFF
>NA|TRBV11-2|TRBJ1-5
CASSPRLNQPQHF
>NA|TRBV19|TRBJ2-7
CASSKQAPYEQYF
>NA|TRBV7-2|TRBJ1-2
CASSLAGGLGYTF
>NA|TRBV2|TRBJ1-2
CASSDPFRGPGYTF
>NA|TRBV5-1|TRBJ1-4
CASCPDSRHTTNEKLFF
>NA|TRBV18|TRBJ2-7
CASSGAGDSYEQYF
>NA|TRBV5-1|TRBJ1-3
CASSPSRANLGNTIYF
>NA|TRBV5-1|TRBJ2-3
CASSLGGLAGADTQYF
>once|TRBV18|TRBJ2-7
CASSHKIPGQGPNEQYF
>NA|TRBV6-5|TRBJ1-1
CASRLGTLNTEAFF
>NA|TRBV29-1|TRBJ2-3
CSVGGGQTDTQYF
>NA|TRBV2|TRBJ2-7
CASSSRTGIREQYF
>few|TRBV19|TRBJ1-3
CASSRRTGGNTIYF
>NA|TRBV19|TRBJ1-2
CASSIFSSGGGYGYTF
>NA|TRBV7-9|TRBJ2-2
CASSLQTATGELFF
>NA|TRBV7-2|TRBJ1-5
CASSFSRGDQPQHF
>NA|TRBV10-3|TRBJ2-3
CAIGEGRARTDTQYF
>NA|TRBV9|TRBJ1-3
CASSVDPPGQVSGNTIYF
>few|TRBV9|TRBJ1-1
CASSVGGAVNTEAFF
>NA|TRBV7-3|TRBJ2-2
CASSRDSYTGELFF
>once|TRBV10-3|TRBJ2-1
CAISESTGARTRPQQFF
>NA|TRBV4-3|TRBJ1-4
CASSPRDRVNEKLFF
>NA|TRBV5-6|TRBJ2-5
CASSSPHGQVEETQYF
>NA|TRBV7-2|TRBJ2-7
CASSLGGGYEQYF
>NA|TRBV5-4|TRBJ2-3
CASSPGEIGYTQYF
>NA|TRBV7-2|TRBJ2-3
CASSLSLAGVDTQYF
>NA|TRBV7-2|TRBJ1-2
CASSPNHGTGGSGYTF
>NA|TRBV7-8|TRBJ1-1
CASSSTWVGTEAFF
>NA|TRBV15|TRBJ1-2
CATSRPGGQDRGYTF
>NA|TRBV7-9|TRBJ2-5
CASSYRGGETQYF
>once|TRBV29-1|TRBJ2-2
CSAWGGRNTGELFF
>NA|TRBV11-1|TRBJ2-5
CASSFGGASSITQYF
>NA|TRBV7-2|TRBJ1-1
CASSGTVRNTEAFF
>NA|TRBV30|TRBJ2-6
CARAGVFSGANVLTF
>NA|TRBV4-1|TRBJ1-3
CASRSTGTAGNTIYF
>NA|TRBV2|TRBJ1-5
CASRTGVNQPQHF
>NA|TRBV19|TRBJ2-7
CASSISVDRGVYEQYF
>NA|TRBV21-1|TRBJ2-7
CASSWGGENEQYF
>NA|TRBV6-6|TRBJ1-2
CASSLTGMYGYTF
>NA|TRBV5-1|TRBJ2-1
CASSSTLAGGRYNEQFF
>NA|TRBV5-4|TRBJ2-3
CASSLDGRVADTQYF
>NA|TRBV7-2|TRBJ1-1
CASRRDRVGTEAFF
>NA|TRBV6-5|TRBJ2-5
CASSYQGLIQETQYF
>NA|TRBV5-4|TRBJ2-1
CASSLDSVSYNEQFF
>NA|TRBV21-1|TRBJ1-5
CASSKGSEDSNQPQHF
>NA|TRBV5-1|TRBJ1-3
CASSPRSGTGGNTIYF
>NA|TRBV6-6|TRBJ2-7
CASGWGDGNEQYF
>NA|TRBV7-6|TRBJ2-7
CVSSPLSGTGTHEQYF
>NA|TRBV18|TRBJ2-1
CASSLQLNNEQFF